This is a list of T cell receptor beta chains from one sample in a study of T cells in Graves' hyperthyroidism and ophthalmopathy. A single record per CDR3 protein comes from TCRdb applying MiXCR to the multiplex PCR reads. The repertoire has approximately 400,000 distinct CDR3 sequences, 15% to 19% of them found once; the top ten carry 11% to 15%. The sample comprised blood. These receptors all stem from a woman aged 18-29 years with Graves' hyperthyroidism. Both conserved end residues are part of each CDR3.

CDR3: CASSDGDRPLYNEQFF; J: TRBJ2-1; V: TRBV2; length: 16
CDR3: CASSLFRDGGYGGYTF; J: TRBJ1-2; V: TRBV12-3/TRBV12-4; length: 16
CDR3: CASSLSTSGGEETQYF; J: TRBJ2-5; V: TRBV27; length: 16
CDR3: CASSLPPGVNTEAFF; J: TRBJ1-1; V: TRBV7-9; length: 15
CDR3: CASSLGTSGTDTQYF; J: TRBJ2-3; V: TRBV12-3/TRBV12-4; length: 15
CDR3: CSARGQRYNYGYTF; J: TRBJ1-2; V: TRBV20-1; length: 14
CDR3: CASSLLAGNYNEQFF; J: TRBJ2-1; V: TRBV5-6; length: 15
CDR3: CASSQGGGGGTSSYNEQFF; J: TRBJ2-1; V: TRBV4-1; length: 19
CDR3: CASNPGTPEAFF; J: TRBJ1-1; V: TRBV2; length: 12
CDR3: CASSLWLIQETQYF; J: TRBJ2-5; V: TRBV28; length: 14
CDR3: CASSFYRANTGELFF; J: TRBJ2-2; V: TRBV11-1; length: 15
CDR3: CSVELGQGNQPQHF; J: TRBJ1-5; V: TRBV29-1; length: 14
CDR3: CASSLGTGEGEQFF; J: TRBJ2-1; V: TRBV7-3; length: 14
CDR3: CASTPPSFSGGAPDTQYF; J: TRBJ2-3; V: TRBV6-2/TRBV6-3; length: 18
CDR3: CASSFYICSANRPNTEQYF; J: TRBJ2-7; V: TRBV5-1; length: 19
CDR3: CASNDQGGRGSYEQYF; J: TRBJ2-7; V: TRBV28; length: 16
CDR3: CASSSGAGAQETQYF; J: TRBJ2-5; V: TRBV10-1; length: 15
CDR3: CASSYDGVQETQYF; J: TRBJ2-5; V: TRBV6-2/TRBV6-3; length: 14
CDR3: CASRLDRGNTEAFF; J: TRBJ1-1; V: TRBV6-1; length: 14
CDR3: CASSVVETGSSYNEQFF; J: TRBJ2-1; V: TRBV9; length: 17
CDR3: CASSEIGWTLINQPQHF; J: TRBJ1-5; V: TRBV6-1; length: 17
CDR3: CASSLWYRDIVLDTGELFF; J: TRBJ2-2; V: TRBV27; length: 19
CDR3: CASSLRSGAADTQYF; J: TRBJ2-3; V: TRBV11-2; length: 15
CDR3: CASSPRAGGVLSGANVLTF; J: TRBJ2-6; V: TRBV4-1; length: 19
CDR3: CASSILAGEYNEQFF; J: TRBJ2-1; V: TRBV19; length: 15
CDR3: CASSFGDRAREQYF; J: TRBJ2-7; V: TRBV12-3/TRBV12-4; length: 14